The T cell receptor (beta chain) under discussion was sequenced for a study of T cell repertoires in cytomegalovirus infection. The overall study: CMV epitopes in the study were HLA-C-restricted (recently identified) and HLA-B-restricted (well studied). Evidence of both CMV infection and a matching HLA type came from public TCR beta signatures.

Of note for this clonotype: What it binds is unknown.

TCRdb redid the calling of the reads with MiXCR, one entry per CDR3 protein. The sample records 350,000 to 400,000 distinct CDR3 sequences, roughly a third being singletons. This receptor was obtained from a human donor in good health (CMV status not recorded). Some clones in this sample may be carry-over from other donors' samples. Material: cultured PBMCs, obtained from culture after CMV antigen stimulation.

The DNA for the CDR3 is TGCAGTGCTGTCGGCCCGAACACTGAAGCTTTCTTT. This encodes CSAVGPNTEAFF. The chain employs TRBV20-1 and TRBJ1-1; no clear D. The V and J ends lost 5 bases and 1 base respectively, with 8 bases between them. This CDR3 contains 12 residues. Germline assignment: CDR1 DFQATT and CDR2 SNEGSKA (reference sequence).